Below are 25 T cell receptor beta chains sequenced from a single sample in a study of shared clonotypes between healthy human individuals. TCRdb's table, derived via immunoSEQ multiplex PCR, lists solely in-frame clones and lacks some. Counted here are about 1.1 million clones, 60% to 85% occurring once; the ten biggest clones make up roughly 0.9%. Sequenced sample: memory CD4+ T cells from PBMCs. Documented subset: CD45RA-negative fraction. The origin of the receptors is a young man in good health. Some clones in this sample may be carry-over from other donors' samples.

The gene calls are TRBV7-2 and TRBJ2-1; D could derive from TRBD1 or TRBD2 (5 bases each). Trimming took 5 bases from V and 7 from J, leaving 12 bases between them. Germline loops: CDR1 SGHTA, CDR2 FQGNSA. This CDR3 is 13 amino acids long. The chain's CDR3 is CASSQGRGNEQFF. Here the CDR3 DNA reads TGTGCCAGCAGCCAGGGACGTGGGAATGAGCAGTTCTTC. The whole variable domain, filled in from reference TRBV7-2 and TRBJ2-1, reads GAGVSQSPSNKVTEKGKDVELRCDPISGHTALYWYRQSLGQGLEFLIYFQGNSAPDKSGLPSDRFSAERTGGSVSTLTIQRTQQEDSAVYLCASSQGRGNEQFFGPGTRLTVL.

A remark on this clone: The same CDR3 is also encoded by other DNA sequences in this sample. The chain employs TRBV7-3 and TRBJ2-2, with D perhaps matching TRBD2 (6 bases). CDR3 length: 16 residues. Germline loops: CDR1 SGHTA, CDR2 FQGTGA. Between the trimmed V and J ends, which lost 5 bases and 0 bases, there was a span of 13 bases. The DNA for the CDR3 is TGTGCCAGCAGCCCGCTAGGAGGGTCGAACACCGGGGAGCTGTTTTTT. Translation gives CASSPLGGSNTGELFF.

This clone was detected only once. The rearrangement links TRBV15 to TRBJ2-3, with 10 bases aligning to TRBD1. Looked up from germline, CDR1 is LNHNV and CDR2 is YYDKDF (reference sequence). The CDR3 has 15 residues. Germline trimming cut 6 bases from V and 1 base from J; bases unmatched to any gene: 4. The CDR3 DNA is TGTGCCACCAGTACCGGGACAGGGGGCACAGATACGCAGTATTTT. It is translated as CATSTGTGGTDTQYF.

The chain combines TRBV28 with TRBJ2-4; possibly TRBD1 for D (6 bases). CDR3 length equals 16 residues. Germline CDR1 and CDR2: MDHEN and SYDVKM. Trimming took 7 bases from V and 0 from J, leaving 16 bases between them. CDR3 residues: CASTDAWGLAKNIQYF. The CDR3 DNA is TGTGCCAGCACCGACGCCTGGGGGCTAGCCAAAAACATTCAGTACTTC.

As regards this clone: The same CDR3 can be traced to other DNA sequences in this sample. The chain uses TRBV7-2 and TRBJ2-1; 9 bases are shared with TRBD2. The ends lost 1 base at V and 6 bases at J; junction bases unmatched: 4. The CDR3 is made up of 15 amino acids. Germline assignment: CDR1 SGHTA and CDR2 FQGNSA. In DNA, the CDR3 is TGTGCCAGCAGCTTAGGGCTAGCGGGAATCAATGAGCAGTTCTTC. Its protein is CASSLGLAGINEQFF. Based on the CDR3 plus reference TRBV7-2 and TRBJ2-1, the full variable domain is GAGVSQSPSNKVTEKGKDVELRCDPISGHTALYWYRQSLGQGLEFLIYFQGNSAPDKSGLPSDRFSAERTGGSVSTLTIQRTQQEDSAVYLCASSLGLAGINEQFFGPGTRLTVL.

Regarding this clone: Given a much more abundant clone one base away, this may be a read error. The chain carries TRBV11-3 and TRBJ2-1; D call uncertain. The CDR3 totals 12 residues. Trimming pared 1 base from V and 6 bases from J, leaving 4 bases between. CDR1 is SGHNT, CDR2 YENEEA, per germline. The CDR3 reads CASSLGSNEQFF. DNA for the CDR3: TGTGCCAGCAGCTTAGGAAGCAATGAGCAGTTCTTC. Full variable domain (outside the CDR3, taken from reference TRBV11-3 and TRBJ2-1): EAGVVQSPRYKIIEKKQPVAFWCNPISGHNTLYWYLQNLGQGPELLIRYENEEAVDDSQLPKDRFSAERLKGVDSTLKIQPAELGDSAVYLCASSLGSNEQFFGPGTRLTVL.

In this sample, this clone turned up a few times. The J gene is TRBJ1-2, the V gene TRBV19; the match to TRBD1 covers 7 bases. The V segment lost 3 bases and the J segment 4 bases; nucleotides outside the gene matches: 14. The CDR3 has 17 residues. Germline CDR1 LNHDA, CDR2 SQIVND (reference sequence). In nucleotides, the CDR3 is TGTGCCAGTAGTATCTGGGGACCCACGACAGGGAGCTATGGCTACACCTTC. As protein: CASSIWGPTTGSYGYTF.

This clone was detected a few times. The chain joins TRBV4-1 to TRBJ1-4; 8 bases are a match to TRBD1. The germline V gene encodes CDR1 MGHRA and CDR2 YSYEKL. Trimming took 0 bases from V and 10 from J; bases not matched to a gene: 7. CDR3 length: 15 amino acids. Written as DNA, the CDR3 is TGCGCCAGCAGCCAAGACGAGGGACAGGTCCGAAAACTGTTTTTT. Translated, it gives CASSQDEGQVRKLFF.

The V call is TRBV7-2, the J call TRBJ2-5, with TRBD1 matching over 8 bases. CDR3 length equals 13 residues. Germline values: CDR1 SGHTA, CDR2 FQGNSA. V dropped 8 bases and J dropped 1; count of bases not matched to a gene: 3. The CDR3 here is CASGDRGQETQYF. In DNA form, the CDR3 reads TGTGCCAGCGGCGACAGGGGCCAAGAGACCCAGTACTTC.

The V gene is TRBV18, the J gene TRBJ2-3; D unclear. Trimming removed 3 bases from V and 6 bases from J, with 13 bases in between. The CDR3 is made up of 14 amino acids. Germline CDR1 KGHSH, CDR2 LQKENI. The CDR3 coding sequence is TGTGCCAGCTCACCCGACTCCCATTCGGATACGCAGTATTTT. Its protein is CASSPDSHSDTQYF. The full variable domain, rest sourced from reference TRBV18 and TRBJ2-3, is NAGVMQNPRHLVRRRGQEARLRCSPMKGHSHVYWYRQLPEEGLKFMVYLQKENIIDESGMPKERFSAEFPKEGPSILRIQQVVRGDSAAYFCASSPDSHSDTQYFGPGTRLTVL.

The chain is built from TRBV15 and TRBJ2-5; D is uncertain. CDR1 and CDR2 from the germline V gene are LNHNV and YYDKDF (reference sequence). Trimming removed 1 base from V and 3 bases from J, with 9 bases in between. This CDR3 has 14 residues. DNA of the CDR3: TGTGCCACCAGCAGAGTCAGGCTAGAAGAGACCCAGTACTTC. Protein product: CATSRVRLEETQYF.

This chain links TRBV7-8 with TRBJ2-7; 7 bases match TRBD1. The V gene's germline CDR1 is SGHVS and CDR2 FQNEAQ. V dropped 5 bases and J dropped 2; count of bases not matched to a gene: 6. This CDR3 comprises 14 residues. CDR3 amino acids: CASSPQTGTYEQYF. CDR3 DNA sequence: TGTGCCAGCAGCCCACAGACAGGGACCTACGAGCAGTACTTC.

This clone was seen repeatedly, ten times or more. The same CDR3 also results from other DNA sequences found in this sample. The gene calls are TRBV2 and TRBJ2-3; D unresolved. V was cut by 3 bases and J by 4 bases, with 5 bases left in between. CDR3 length: 12 amino acids. Per germline, CDR1 SNHLY and CDR2 FYNNEI. CDR3: CASSDRADTQYF. The CDR3 DNA follows: TGTGCCAGCAGTGACCGGGCAGATACGCAGTATTTT.

This clone was recorded once. The chain joins TRBV7-2 to TRBJ1-6; weak D call: TRBD1 (5 bases). Per the germline V gene, CDR1 is SGHTA and CDR2 is FQGNSA. The CDR3 is 16 amino acids. Trimming shortened V by 5 bases and J by 10 bases, and 21 bases separated the two germline ends. Here the CDR3 DNA reads TGTGCCAGCAGCCAAGGCTCCGGGGCCTCAAGGTCACCCCTCCACTTT. It translates to CASSQGSGASRSPLHF. The full variable domain, with the rest looked up from reference TRBV7-2 and TRBJ1-6, is GAGVSQSPSNKVTEKGKDVELRCDPISGHTALYWYRQSLGQGLEFLIYFQGNSAPDKSGLPSDRFSAERTGGSVSTLTIQRTQQEDSAVYLCASSQGSGASRSPLHFGNGTRLTVT.

The chain recombines TRBV5-4 with TRBJ2-5; the D gene is possibly TRBD1 (5 bases). V shed 7 bases and J shed 4 bases, with 17 bases lying between them. Germline CDR1 reads SGHNT; CDR2 reads YYREEE (reference sequence). CDR3 size: 14 residues. The chain's CDR3 is CASRFWLGRETQYF. CDR3 DNA sequence: TGTGCCAGCCGTTTCTGGCTGGGGCGAGAGACCCAGTACTTC.

In its sample, this clone was seen once. The chain links TRBV15 to TRBJ1-2; D call uncertain. CDR1 LNHNV and CDR2 YYDKDF come from the germline V gene (reference sequence). Trimming took off 1 base at V and 1 base at J, with 7 bases between the two ends. This CDR3 region has 14 residues. CDR3 residues: CATSRVGGNYGYTF. The CDR3 DNA is TGTGCCACCAGCAGAGTCGGCGGTAACTATGGCTACACCTTC.

This chain links TRBV5-4 with TRBJ2-7; perhaps D is TRBD1 or TRBD2 (5 bases each). CDR1 is SGHNT, CDR2 YYREEE, per germline (reference sequence). V lost 0 bases, J lost 2 bases, and 12 bases lay in between. The CDR3 length is 15 residues. The CDR3 nucleotides are TGTGCCAGCAGCTTGGGGGACGGTCTCCCCTACGAGCAGTACTTC. Translation: CASSLGDGLPYEQYF.

CDR3 in amino acids: CASSPLAGASDTQYF. The DNA for the CDR3 is TGTGCCAGCAGCCCGTTAGCGGGAGCTTCCGATACGCAGTATTTT. The chain couples TRBV7-9 to TRBJ2-3, with 9 bases matching TRBD2. The CDR3 runs to 15 residues. Unmatched junction bases numbered 9, after V lost 5 bases and J lost 6 bases. Germline V gene data show CDR1 as SEHNR and CDR2 as FQNEAQ (reference sequence).

This rearrangement joins TRBV2 to TRBJ1-2, with D perhaps matching TRBD1 (5 bases). Trimming shortened V by 6 bases and J by 11 bases, and 13 bases separated the two germline ends. Germline CDR1 and CDR2: SNHLY and FYNNEI. This CDR3 region has 11 residues. The CDR3 coding sequence is TGTGCCAGCAGGAAGGACGGGGGTTACACCTTC. Residues: CASRKDGGYTF.

The rearrangement uses TRBV5-4 and TRBJ2-7; 8 nucleotides line up with TRBD2. The trim removed 3 bases at V and 6 bases at J, leaving 11 bases unmatched. The CDR3 is 15 residues long. Per the germline V gene, CDR1 is SGHNT and CDR2 is YYREEE (reference sequence). CDR3 in amino acids: CASSSPGLGAAEQYF. The CDR3 DNA follows: TGTGCCAGCAGCTCACCGGGACTAGGGGCCGCCGAGCAGTACTTC.

The table lists this clone with a count of one. The rearrangement uses TRBV11-2 and TRBJ2-7; D may be TRBD1 (7 bases). Germline lookup yields CDR1 SGHAT and CDR2 FQNNGV. The CDR3 has 17 amino acids. Trimming pared 5 bases from V and 6 bases from J, leaving 26 bases between. CDR3: CASSETGTRLGGGEQYF. The CDR3 coding sequence is TGTGCCAGCAGCGAGACAGGGACCCGACTAGGGGGCGGCGAGCAGTACTTC.

As concerns this clone: Other DNA sequences from this sample encode an identical CDR3 as well. The chain joins TRBV15 to TRBJ2-7, with 7 bases matching TRBD2. Germline-derived CDR1 and CDR2 are LNHNV and YYDKDF (reference sequence). This CDR3 region has 13 residues. With 5 bases clipped from V and 4 bases from J, the junction kept 5 bases outside the gene matches. The CDR3 bases are TGTGCCACCAGCCGCGGGGGTCTATACGAGCAGTACTTC. Amino acids: CATSRGGLYEQYF.

The chain joins TRBV5-1 to TRBJ2-7; no firm D call. The CDR3 is made up of 14 amino acids. Per germline, CDR1 SGHRS and CDR2 YFSETQ. Deletions cut 4 bases from V and 0 bases from J, with 11 bases between. CDR3 nucleotides: TGCGCCAGCAGCGGACCCCTGAGCTCCTACGAGCAGTACTTC. Its protein product is CASSGPLSSYEQYF.

This clone was counted a single time. V is TRBV11-2 and J is TRBJ2-1; no clear D. This CDR3 comprises 15 residues. V lost 4 bases and J lost 0, with 10 bases in between. Germline V gives CDR1 SGHAT, CDR2 FQNNGV. The CDR3 nucleotides read TGTGCCAGCAGCTCCTTAGGGTACTCCTACAATGAGCAGTTCTTC. As protein: CASSSLGYSYNEQFF.

The rearrangement links TRBV9 to TRBJ1-1; perhaps TRBD1 as D (6 bases). Germline V gene lookup returns CDR1 SGDLS and CDR2 YYNGEE. CDR3 size: 14 residues. Trimming left V 4 bases short and J 3 bases short, with 13 bases between. The DNA of the CDR3 is TGTGCCAGCAGCAACAGGGCGATGGACACTGAAGCTTTCTTT. Amino acids: CASSNRAMDTEAFF.